Each of the 20 T cell receptor beta chains below was sequenced from the same sample in a study of shared clonotypes between healthy human individuals. Naive-designated CD8 cells lacked CD45RO, were positively enriched for CCR7, and omitted terminally differentiated effector memory CD45RA+ cells. TCRdb keeps only in-frame clones here, not all; method: immunoSEQ multiplex PCR. Of roughly 1,800,000 clones listed, roughly 95% were seen once; the top ten hold 1.2%. The sample consisted of naive CD8+ T cells sorted from blood. The receptors were sampled from a young man in good health.

About this clone: Distinct nucleotide sequences in the sample also encode this CDR3. This chain joins TRBV13 and TRBJ2-2; no reliable D call. Germline CDR1 PRHDT, CDR2 FYEKMQ (reference sequence). The V gene lost 3 bases and the J gene lost 5 bases, with 4 bases spanning the gap. CDR3 size: 12 residues. The CDR3 sequence is CASSLRTGELFF. Written as DNA, the CDR3 is TGTGCCAGCAGCTTGCGGACCGGGGAGCTGTTTTTT.

The chain couples TRBV27 to TRBJ2-1; D gene uncertain. This CDR3 is 15 amino acids long. The V and J ends lost 2 bases and 3 bases respectively, with 11 bases between them. Germline V gene data show CDR1 as MNHEY and CDR2 as SMNVEV (reference sequence). The CDR3 protein is CASSLAGWDYNEQFF. The DNA for the CDR3 is TGTGCCAGCAGTTTAGCAGGTTGGGACTACAATGAGCAGTTCTTC.

The gene calls are TRBV5-6 and TRBJ1-4; D ambiguous. Germline V gives CDR1 SGHDT, CDR2 YYEEEE. V was clipped by 0 bases and J by 6 bases, with 12 bases between them. The CDR3 has 15 residues. The DNA for the CDR3 is TGTGCCAGCAGCTTGGGAGGCAATGCGTATGAAAAACTGTTTTTT. Amino acids: CASSLGGNAYEKLFF.

This clone was seen just once. The chain employs TRBV14 and TRBJ1-3; D is ambiguous. Germline CDR1 is SGHDN and CDR2 is FVKESK. V was clipped by 1 base and J by 0 bases, with 7 bases between them. CDR3 length: 15 amino acids. The CDR3 here is CASSQGRFSGNTIYF. In DNA form, the CDR3 reads TGTGCCAGCAGCCAAGGTCGGTTCTCTGGAAACACCATATATTTT.

The chain employs TRBV13 and TRBJ2-2; possibly TRBD1 or TRBD2 for D (6 bases each). This CDR3 contains 16 residues. V was shortened by 5 bases and J by 2 bases, with 15 bases between the two germline ends. Germline assignment: CDR1 PRHDT and CDR2 FYEKMQ (reference sequence). This CDR3 is CASSDQGGKNTGELFF. The CDR3 bases are TGTGCCAGCAGCGACCAAGGGGGGAAAAACACCGGGGAGCTGTTTTTT. The variable domain in full, with the rest retrieved from reference TRBV13 and TRBJ2-2, is AAGVIQSPRHLIKEKRETATLKCYPIPRHDTVYWYQQGPGQDPQFLISFYEKMQSDKGSIPDRFSAQQFSDYHSELNMSSLELGDSALYFCASSDQGGKNTGELFFGEGSRLTVL.

The V call is TRBV6-1, the J call TRBJ1-6, with 9 bases matching TRBD1. Germline CDR1 is MNHNS and CDR2 is SASEGT. The V segment lost 3 bases and the J segment 4 bases; nucleotides outside the gene matches: 4. CDR3 length equals 16 residues. Written as DNA, the CDR3 is TGTGCCAGCAGTGAGGCCGGACAGGGGTATAATTCACCCCTCCACTTT. Protein sequence: CASSEAGQGYNSPLHF.

This sequence joins TRBV5-1 and TRBJ2-7; a possible D gene is TRBD1 (5 bases). The ends were cut back, 2 bases at V and 5 bases at J, with 14 bases in the middle. The CDR3 has 14 amino acids. The germline V gene has CDR1 SGHRS and CDR2 YFSETQ. CDR3 loop: CASSFYQGDDEQYF. In DNA, the CDR3 is TGCGCCAGCAGCTTTTACCAGGGTGACGACGAGCAGTACTTC.

This chain joins TRBV5-4 and TRBJ2-7; a possible D gene is TRBD2 (5 bases). The CDR3 contains 12 residues. CDR1 is SGHNT and CDR2 is YYREEE in the germline V gene (reference sequence). Trimming shortened V by 0 bases and J by 5 bases, and 6 bases separated the two germline ends. Here the CDR3 reads CASSLGSDEQYF. In DNA, the CDR3 is TGTGCCAGCAGCTTGGGTAGCGACGAGCAGTACTTC.

The chain links TRBV7-2 to TRBJ2-1; D unclear. CDR1 is SGHTA and CDR2 is FQGNSA in the germline V gene. The CDR3 is 13 residues long. The V end was cut by 4 bases, the J end by 7 bases, with 11 bases between. The DNA for the CDR3 is TGTGCCAGCAGCTCCCACTCCCCGAATGAGCAGTTCTTC. Translating gives CASSSHSPNEQFF.

As concerns this clone: The same CDR3 also results from other DNA sequences found in this sample. This chain uses TRBV4-3 with TRBJ2-3; D remains ambiguous. V dropped 0 bases and J dropped 3 bases, with 4 bases sitting between them. This CDR3 has 13 residues. Germline lookup yields CDR1 LGHNA and CDR2 YSLEER. CDR3 nucleotides: TGCGCCAGCAGCCAAGACTGGACAGATACGCAGTATTTT. Translated: CASSQDWTDTQYF.

The chain combines TRBV10-1 with TRBJ2-1; 10 bases are a match to TRBD2. There are 13 residues in the CDR3. In germline, CDR1 is WNHNN, CDR2 SYGVQD (reference sequence). With V trimmed by 2 bases and J by 9 bases, 1 base remained unmatched. This chain's CDR3 is CASSEGTSVEQFF. Here the CDR3 DNA reads TGCGCCAGCAGTGAGGGGACTAGCGTTGAGCAGTTCTTC.

The CDR3 sequence: CASSLRGEIYEQYF. Here the CDR3 DNA reads TGTGCCAGCAGTTTACGAGGGGAGATCTACGAGCAGTACTTC. The chain employs TRBV28 and TRBJ2-7, with D perhaps matching TRBD1 or TRBD2 (5 bases each). The germline gives CDR1 MDHEN, CDR2 SYDVKM. With 2 bases removed from V and 3 bases from J, the gap between germline ends came to 11 bases. The CDR3 length is 14 residues. Combining the CDR3 with reference TRBV28 and TRBJ2-7 gives the whole variable domain DVKVTQSSRYLVKRTGEKVFLECVQDMDHENMFWYRQDPGLGLRLIYFSYDVKMKEKGDIPEGYSVSREKKERFSLILESASTNQTSMYLCASSLRGEIYEQYFGPGTRLTVT.

The sample holds one count of this clone. The genes are TRBV7-6 and TRBJ2-2; possibly TRBD2 for D (5 bases). Germline CDR1 SGHVS, CDR2 FNYEAQ. The CDR3 consists of 13 residues. V was cut by 5 bases and J by 5 bases, with 9 bases left in between. In DNA form, the CDR3 reads TGTGCCAGCAGCACCTCGGGGACCGGGGAGCTGTTTTTT. Translated: CASSTSGTGELFF.

The chain links TRBV7-9 to TRBJ1-2; D remains unclear. Trimming shortened V by 5 bases and J by 2 bases, and 9 bases separated the two germline ends. Germline values: CDR1 SEHNR, CDR2 FQNEAQ (reference sequence). The CDR3 totals 13 residues. As DNA, the CDR3 is TGTGCCAGCAGCCCCATTTACAACTATGGCTACACCTTC. Translated: CASSPIYNYGYTF.

Comments on this clone: Other DNA sequences within the sample encode an identical CDR3. The chain combines TRBV7-9 with TRBJ2-7; D uncertain. The V gene lost 6 bases and the J gene lost 1 base, with 4 bases spanning the gap. This CDR3 region has 11 residues. The V gene's germline CDR1 is SEHNR and CDR2 FQNEAQ (reference sequence). CDR3 sequence reads: CASSGSYEQYF. CDR3 in DNA: TGTGCCAGCAGTGGTTCCTACGAGCAGTACTTC. Supplemented by reference TRBV7-9 and TRBJ2-7, the full variable domain reads DTGVSQNPRHKITKRGQNVTFRCDPISEHNRLYWYRQTLGQGPEFLTYFQNEAQLEKSRLLSDRFSAERPKGSFSTLEIQRTEQGDSAMYLCASSGSYEQYFGPGTRLTVT.

This chain connects TRBV4-1 to TRBJ2-1; maybe TRBD2 (6 bases). CDR3 length: 15 amino acids. Per germline, CDR1 MGHRA and CDR2 YSYEKL. The V end lost 0 bases, the J end lost 9 bases, and 15 bases lay between the germline ends. CDR3: CASSQETSLPTEQFF. The CDR3 DNA sequence: TGCGCCAGCAGCCAAGAAACTAGCCTCCCCACTGAGCAGTTCTTC.

The chain recombines TRBV5-5 with TRBJ2-7, with 8 bases fitting TRBD1. The CDR3 is 15 residues long. Germline CDR1 reads SGHKS; CDR2 reads YYEKEE (reference sequence). The junction had 11 bases not matched to a gene; V was cut back by 4 bases and J by 5 bases. The CDR3 loop is CASSPVGQGFHEQYF. CDR3 DNA: TGTGCCAGCAGCCCCGTAGGACAGGGATTCCACGAGCAGTACTTC.

The J gene is TRBJ2-5, the V gene TRBV6-5, with 9 bases lining up with TRBD1. The CDR3 covers 13 residues. Germline trimming cut 5 bases from V and 2 bases from J; bases unmatched to any gene: 0. Germline lookup yields CDR1 MNHEY and CDR2 SVGAGI. The CDR3 coding sequence is TGTGCCAGCAGTGGGACAGGGCAAGAGACCCAGTACTTC. Translated, it gives CASSGTGQETQYF.

The chain couples TRBV30 to TRBJ2-7, with no clear D. Deletions cut 4 bases from V and 6 bases from J, with 28 bases between. The CDR3 contains 17 residues. Per the germline V gene, CDR1 is GTSNPN and CDR2 is SVGIG (reference sequence). The CDR3 here is CAWTPPAALLHPLEQYF. The CDR3 bases are TGTGCCTGGACTCCCCCCGCTGCCCTCCTACATCCGCTCGAGCAGTACTTC.

In its sample, this clone was seen once. This chain connects TRBV5-1 to TRBJ2-1; 11 bases align to TRBD2. The CDR3 runs 17 residues. Germline V gives CDR1 SGHRS, CDR2 YFSETQ. The trim removed 3 bases at V and 9 bases at J, leaving 14 bases unmatched. CDR3 loop: CASSYELAGAPRTEQFF. CDR3 sequence (DNA): TGCGCCAGCAGCTACGAACTAGCGGGAGCGCCCCGTACTGAGCAGTTCTTC.